This T cell receptor beta chain appears in the sequencing data of a study of beta chain features in type 1 diabetes. Germline values: CDR1 KGHSH, CDR2 LQKENI. The CDR3 is 16 residues long. V was clipped by 2 bases and J by 1 base, with 9 bases between them. Findings of the study overall: High-TCR-expressing cells could be over-represented by cDNA sequencing.

Regarding this clone: The antigen remains undetermined.

Reverse transcribing all isolated RNA meant expressed TCRB transcripts were sequenced. Clones were sequenced by immunoSEQ multiplex PCR, and TCRdb holds only the in-frame ones, with some missing. The sample lists more than 350,000 clones; 11% were seen once. This sequence joins TRBV18 and TRBJ2-6; D gene unclear. This sequence was found in a woman between 18 and 29 years old in good health. Sequenced material: naive CD4+ T cells from blood. CDR3: CASSPDLSSGANVLTF. In DNA, the CDR3 is TGTGCCAGCTCACCAGACCTGTCGTCTGGGGCCAACGTCCTGACTTTC.